This is a list of T cell receptor beta chains from one sample in a study of regulatory T cells in long-lasting Graves disease. One entry per CDR3 protein, called by TCRdb with MiXCR from the multiplex PCR reads. Counted here are 390,000 or so distinct CDR3 sequences, 12% occurring once; the ten biggest clones make up about 19%. In addition, the sample was reused for a study of T cells in Graves' hyperthyroidism and ophthalmopathy.

This specimen consisted of peripheral blood mononuclear cells (PBMCs), obtained at new diagnosis, from a patient treated with antithyroid drugs. The source of these receptors is a woman between 18 and 29 years old with Graves disease. CDR3s include the opening cysteine and the closing phenylalanine or tryptophan. A D gene is named only where the DNA matches it firmly. Expanded clones get a size class; other rows say once, few or many, or leave the size out.

clone size: few
D gene: TRBD1
J gene: TRBJ2-4
V gene: TRBV18
CDR3 protein: CASSADRGQMSGTKNIQYF
CDR3 DNA: TGTGCCAGCTCAGCAGACAGGGGGCAAATGTCGGGGACCAAAAACATTCAGTACTTC

clone size: .
D gene: .
J gene: TRBJ1-3
V gene: TRBV2
CDR3 protein: CASSSPEEGNTIYF
CDR3 DNA: TGTGCCAGCTCCAGTCCTGAGGAAGGAAACACCATATATTTT

clone size: few
D gene: TRBD1
J gene: TRBJ1-1
V gene: TRBV4-1
CDR3 protein: CASSLHRGREAFF
CDR3 DNA: TGCGCCAGCAGCCTTCACAGGGGGCGGGAAGCTTTCTTT

clone size: many
D gene: TRBD2
J gene: TRBJ2-1
V gene: TRBV20-1
CDR3 protein: CSAPNPRWGGNEQFF
CDR3 DNA: TGCAGTGCTCCGAACCCCCGATGGGGGGGGAATGAGCAGTTCTTC

clone size: many
D gene: .
J gene: TRBJ2-3
V gene: TRBV20-1
CDR3 protein: CSARVIGLGTDTQYF
CDR3 DNA: TGCAGTGCTAGAGTCATTGGTCTGGGCACAGATACGCAGTATTTT

clone size: many
D gene: TRBD1
J gene: TRBJ2-4
V gene: TRBV6-1
CDR3 protein: CASRAGGAVIQYF
CDR3 DNA: TGTGCCAGCAGGGCAGGGGGCGCAGTCATTCAGTACTTC

clone size: many
D gene: .
J gene: TRBJ1-1
V gene: TRBV12-3/TRBV12-4
CDR3 protein: CASSLVPKAEAFF
CDR3 DNA: TGTGCCAGCAGTTTAGTTCCCAAAGCTGAAGCTTTCTTT

clone size: many
D gene: TRBD2
J gene: TRBJ2-7
V gene: TRBV2
CDR3 protein: CASGTQRDSEQYF
CDR3 DNA: TGTGCCAGCGGAACCCAGCGGGATAGCGAGCAGTACTTC

clone size: many
D gene: .
J gene: TRBJ1-1
V gene: TRBV5-1
CDR3 protein: CASGLRENTEAFF
CDR3 DNA: TGCGCCAGCGGACTTAGGGAGAACACTGAAGCTTTCTTT

clone size: many
D gene: .
J gene: TRBJ1-2
V gene: TRBV12-3/TRBV12-4
CDR3 protein: CASSLAPGGYGYTF
CDR3 DNA: TGTGCCAGCAGTTTGGCACCGGGGGGGTATGGCTACACCTTC

clone size: .
D gene: .
J gene: TRBJ2-6
V gene: TRBV20-1
CDR3 protein: CSVRSGANVLTF
CDR3 DNA: TGCAGTGTTCGCTCTGGGGCCAACGTCCTGACTTTC

clone size: many
D gene: .
J gene: TRBJ1-2
V gene: TRBV27
CDR3 protein: CASSLSRGGGYTF
CDR3 DNA: TGTGCCAGCAGTTTATCACGGGGTGGTGGCTACACCTTC

clone size: many
D gene: .
J gene: TRBJ2-2
V gene: TRBV7-3
CDR3 protein: CASNEGTGELFF
CDR3 DNA: TGTGCCAGCAACGAGGGCACCGGGGAGCTGTTTTTT

clone size: many
D gene: .
J gene: TRBJ1-2
V gene: TRBV20-1
CDR3 protein: CSEFNWAGSDGYTF
CDR3 DNA: TGCAGCGAGTTCAATTGGGCAGGGTCGGATGGCTACACCTTC

clone size: many
D gene: .
J gene: TRBJ2-3
V gene: TRBV24-1
CDR3 protein: CATSDFVLGVGSADTQYF
CDR3 DNA: TGTGCCACCAGTGATTTCGTTCTGGGAGTAGGCTCCGCAGATACGCAGTATTTT

clone size: many
D gene: .
J gene: TRBJ1-2
V gene: TRBV7-9
CDR3 protein: CASSLAVAGNYGYTF
CDR3 DNA: TGTGCCAGCAGCTTAGCGGTGGCAGGGAACTATGGCTACACCTTC

clone size: .
D gene: TRBD1
J gene: TRBJ1-3
V gene: TRBV4-1
CDR3 protein: CASSQERGRGRLSDSGNTIYF
CDR3 DNA: TGCGCCAGCAGCCAAGAACGCGGCAGGGGGCGATTGAGTGACTCTGGAAACACCATATATTTT

clone size: many
D gene: TRBD1
J gene: TRBJ1-1
V gene: TRBV6-2/TRBV6-3
CDR3 protein: CASSPIPGTALNTEAFF
CDR3 DNA: TGTGCCAGCAGCCCTATCCCCGGGACAGCGCTGAACACTGAAGCTTTCTTT

clone size: .
D gene: TRBD1
J gene: TRBJ1-3
V gene: TRBV7-2
CDR3 protein: CASSYRTGSSGNTIYF
CDR3 DNA: TGTGCCAGCAGCTACCGGACAGGGAGCTCTGGAAACACCATATATTTT

clone size: many
D gene: .
J gene: TRBJ2-2
V gene: TRBV10-3
CDR3 protein: CAISESTRFDGFTGELFF
CDR3 DNA: TGTGCCATCAGTGAGTCGACTAGGTTTGACGGTTTTACCGGGGAGCTGTTTTTT

clone size: many
D gene: .
J gene: TRBJ1-1
V gene: TRBV7-8
CDR3 protein: CASSSVGTEAFF
CDR3 DNA: TGTGCCAGCAGTTCGGTGGGCACTGAAGCTTTCTTT

clone size: few
D gene: .
J gene: TRBJ1-5
V gene: TRBV25-1
CDR3 protein: CASSEWEGQPQHF
CDR3 DNA: TGTGCCAGCAGTGAATGGGAGGGTCAGCCCCAGCATTTT

clone size: many
D gene: .
J gene: TRBJ1-6
V gene: TRBV30
CDR3 protein: CAWSVRGGNSPLHF
CDR3 DNA: TGTGCCTGGAGTGTACGAGGGGGAAATTCACCCCTCCACTTT

clone size: many
D gene: .
J gene: TRBJ2-7
V gene: TRBV10-3
CDR3 protein: CAITGRDLDYEQYF
CDR3 DNA: TGTGCCATCACGGGCAGAGACCTCGACTACGAGCAGTACTTC

clone size: many
D gene: TRBD1
J gene: TRBJ2-5
V gene: TRBV11-1
CDR3 protein: CASSTKTGPLKTQYF
CDR3 DNA: TGTGCCAGCAGCACAAAGACAGGGCCCCTGAAGACCCAGTACTTC

clone size: many
D gene: TRBD1
J gene: TRBJ2-4
V gene: TRBV18
CDR3 protein: CASSPGQENIQYF
CDR3 DNA: TGTGCCAGCTCACCGGGACAGGAAAACATTCAGTACTTC

clone size: many
D gene: .
J gene: TRBJ1-1
V gene: TRBV12-3/TRBV12-4
CDR3 protein: CASTPTSRRTEAFF
CDR3 DNA: TGTGCCAGCACTCCGACTTCGAGGAGGACTGAAGCTTTCTTT

clone size: many
D gene: .
J gene: TRBJ2-1
V gene: TRBV6-5
CDR3 protein: CASSYSPAGYNEQFF
CDR3 DNA: TGTGCCAGCAGTTACTCACCCGCGGGGTACAATGAGCAGTTCTTC

clone size: many
D gene: .
J gene: TRBJ2-3
V gene: TRBV28
CDR3 protein: CASSSRRAGGTDTQYF
CDR3 DNA: TGTGCCAGCAGTTCTCGGAGGGCAGGGGGTACAGATACGCAGTATTTT

clone size: few
D gene: TRBD1
J gene: TRBJ1-2
V gene: TRBV24-1
CDR3 protein: CATSDHRGGDRRTYGYTF
CDR3 DNA: TGTGCCACCAGTGATCACCGGGGAGGGGACAGGCGCACCTATGGCTACACCTTC

clone size: .
D gene: .
J gene: TRBJ1-5
V gene: TRBV12-3/TRBV12-4
CDR3 protein: CASSYQAQPQHF
CDR3 DNA: TGTGCCAGCAGTTATCAGGCGCAGCCCCAGCATTTT

clone size: many
D gene: .
J gene: TRBJ1-2
V gene: TRBV2
CDR3 protein: CASSESGGYTF
CDR3 DNA: TGTGCCAGCAGTGAATCGGGAGGCTACACCTTC

clone size: many
D gene: TRBD2
J gene: TRBJ2-5
V gene: TRBV7-6
CDR3 protein: CASSFYRGVGQETQYF
CDR3 DNA: TGTGCCAGCAGCTTTTACCGGGGGGTAGGTCAAGAGACCCAGTACTTC

clone size: .
D gene: .
J gene: TRBJ2-1
V gene: TRBV6-2/TRBV6-3
CDR3 protein: CASSYSGASGNEQFF
CDR3 DNA: TGTGCCAGCAGTTACAGTGGGGCGTCCGGCAATGAGCAGTTCTTC

clone size: many
D gene: TRBD2
J gene: TRBJ2-3
V gene: TRBV20-1
CDR3 protein: CSARGGTSGGADTQYF
CDR3 DNA: TGCAGTGCTAGGGGGGGAACTAGCGGGGGAGCAGATACGCAGTATTTT

clone size: .
D gene: TRBD1
J gene: TRBJ2-1
V gene: TRBV29-1
CDR3 protein: CSVVLTGATYNEQFF
CDR3 DNA: TGCAGCGTTGTATTAACAGGGGCTACCTACAATGAGCAGTTCTTC

clone size: few
D gene: .
J gene: TRBJ1-4
V gene: TRBV28
CDR3 protein: CASSLMGARANEKLFF
CDR3 DNA: TGTGCCAGCAGTTTAATGGGGGCCAGGGCTAATGAAAAACTGTTTTTT

clone size: .
D gene: .
J gene: TRBJ2-7
V gene: TRBV10-3
CDR3 protein: CAISEAISEQYF
CDR3 DNA: TGTGCCATCAGTGAGGCCATATCCGAGCAGTACTTC

clone size: .
D gene: TRBD1
J gene: TRBJ2-1
V gene: TRBV11-2
CDR3 protein: CASSQEEQGAHNEQFF
CDR3 DNA: TGTGCCAGCAGCCAAGAGGAGCAGGGGGCTCACAATGAGCAGTTCTTC

clone size: many
D gene: .
J gene: TRBJ1-6
V gene: TRBV7-8
CDR3 protein: CASSLALRAGPQNSPLHF
CDR3 DNA: TGTGCCAGCAGCTTAGCGCTAAGGGCGGGACCGCAAAATTCACCCCTCCACTTT

clone size: many
D gene: .
J gene: TRBJ1-2
V gene: TRBV7-3
CDR3 protein: CASSLGPRGFDGYTF
CDR3 DNA: TGTGCCAGCAGCTTAGGTCCCAGGGGATTCGATGGCTACACCTTC

clone size: few
D gene: .
J gene: TRBJ2-1
V gene: TRBV4-1
CDR3 protein: CASRSLGKAVEQFF
CDR3 DNA: TGCGCCAGCAGATCTTTGGGAAAAGCGGTTGAGCAGTTCTTC

clone size: few
D gene: .
J gene: TRBJ2-1
V gene: TRBV9
CDR3 protein: CASSGVGGGWQFF
CDR3 DNA: TGTGCCAGCAGCGGGGTAGGGGGGGGGTGGCAGTTCTTC

clone size: many
D gene: .
J gene: TRBJ1-5
V gene: TRBV5-6
CDR3 protein: CASSFGRDSNQPQHF
CDR3 DNA: TGTGCCAGCAGCTTCGGTAGGGATAGCAATCAGCCCCAGCATTTT

clone size: .
D gene: TRBD1
J gene: TRBJ1-2
V gene: TRBV7-9
CDR3 protein: CASSLDRDRWAGGYTF
CDR3 DNA: TGTGCCAGCAGCTTAGACCGGGACAGGTGGGCTGGTGGCTACACCTTC

clone size: many
D gene: TRBD2
J gene: TRBJ2-3
V gene: TRBV20-1
CDR3 protein: CSAIVTSGGPTDTQYF
CDR3 DNA: TGCAGTGCTATAGTGACTAGCGGGGGGCCAACAGATACGCAGTATTTT

clone size: few
D gene: TRBD2
J gene: TRBJ2-5
V gene: TRBV19
CDR3 protein: CASSARLAGRKTQYF
CDR3 DNA: TGTGCCAGTAGTGCCCGACTAGCGGGGAGAAAGACCCAGTACTTC

clone size: many
D gene: .
J gene: TRBJ1-1
V gene: TRBV30
CDR3 protein: CAWGTSAGYTEAFF
CDR3 DNA: TGTGCCTGGGGGACATCCGCTGGATACACTGAAGCTTTCTTT

clone size: many
D gene: .
J gene: TRBJ2-2
V gene: TRBV9
CDR3 protein: CASSVGGAGELFF
CDR3 DNA: TGTGCCAGCAGCGTAGGGGGGGCCGGGGAGCTGTTTTTT

clone size: .
D gene: .
J gene: TRBJ1-2
V gene: TRBV6-1
CDR3 protein: CASTFRRPTGSKGYTF
CDR3 DNA: TGTGCCAGCACGTTTCGCCGGCCTACAGGATCTAAAGGCTACACCTTC

clone size: few
D gene: .
J gene: TRBJ2-5
V gene: TRBV7-9
CDR3 protein: CASIEDGAQETQYF
CDR3 DNA: TGTGCCAGCATCGAGGACGGGGCACAAGAGACCCAGTACTTC

clone size: many
D gene: .
J gene: TRBJ1-1
V gene: TRBV28
CDR3 protein: CASSSRGSEAFF
CDR3 DNA: TGTGCCAGCAGTTCCAGGGGATCTGAAGCTTTCTTT

clone size: many
D gene: .
J gene: TRBJ1-2
V gene: TRBV7-8
CDR3 protein: CASSPFLAGTNYGYTF
CDR3 DNA: TGTGCCAGCAGCCCATTCCTGGCAGGGACTAACTATGGCTACACCTTC

clone size: many
D gene: .
J gene: TRBJ2-2
V gene: TRBV12-3/TRBV12-4
CDR3 protein: CASSLVYADLTGELFF
CDR3 DNA: TGTGCCAGCAGTTTGGTGTATGCAGACCTCACCGGGGAGCTGTTTTTT

clone size: few
D gene: TRBD2
J gene: TRBJ2-3
V gene: TRBV27
CDR3 protein: CASSSRLAGTDTQYF
CDR3 DNA: TGTGCCAGCAGTTCTAGACTAGCGGGGACAGATACGCAGTATTTT

clone size: few
D gene: TRBD1
J gene: TRBJ1-4
V gene: TRBV6-2/TRBV6-3
CDR3 protein: CASSGLRTGVLGKLFF
CDR3 DNA: TGTGCCAGCAGTGGATTGCGGACAGGGGTTCTTGGAAAACTGTTTTTT

clone size: .
D gene: TRBD1
J gene: TRBJ1-4
V gene: TRBV25-1
CDR3 protein: CATRRTASPQPNRGHGKLFF
CDR3 DNA: TGTGCCACCCGACGTACAGCTTCACCTCAGCCCAACAGGGGTCATGGGAAACTGTTTTTT